This T cell receptor (beta chain) was identified in a study of neurological immune-mediated disorders. This clonotype was seen repeatedly, ten times or more. The target antigen is unknown. The CDR3 extends over 17 amino acids. The germline V gene has CDR1 KGHDR and CDR2 SFDVKD. V was trimmed by 2 bases and J by 5 bases, leaving 20 bases between them. A single run covered 15-18 subjects with over 190 million TCR-beta sequences. MiXCR was run by TCRdb on the 5' RACE reads, yielding one entry per CDR3 protein. The sample holds more than 50,000 distinct CDR3 sequences, 3.5% to 4.5% seen once. Study-level findings and limits: The study found no CDR3 amino acid sequences shared by expanded clones across subjects, suggesting private repertoires in all groups.

The chain couples TRBV24-1 to TRBJ2-5; D tentatively reads TRBD1 or TRBD2 (5 bases each). The specimen sequenced was PBMCs. The source is a woman aged 45-59 years with multiple sclerosis. The CDR3 DNA reads TGTGCCACCAGTGATTCCCGGGACGTCATTTGGGGGGAGACCCAGTACTTC. It encodes CATSDSRDVIWGETQYF.